This TCR beta chain was sequenced for a study of cytomegalovirus exposure and HLA in healthy donors. This clone appeared a few times. What it recognizes is unknown. Trimming removed 1 base from V and 0 bases from J, with 16 bases in between. Per germline, CDR1 MGHRA and CDR2 YSYEKL. The length of the CDR3 is 18 residues. PCR involved 60 Vbeta and 13 Jbeta primers. Sequenced by immunoSEQ multiplex PCR; TCRdb stores in-frame clones only, minus some. Among 110,000 to 150,000 clones listed, around 75% were seen once. The study, taken as a whole, reports: Some highly shared sequence variants likely arose as a pipeline artifact. CMV serostatus was the only recorded immune exposure for donors.

The sequenced sample was PBMCs. V is TRBV4-1 and J is TRBJ1-3; no clear D gene. This receptor was taken from a woman younger than 45 in good health and CMV-seronegative. CDR3 in amino acids: CASSQAPPGPYSGNTIYF. CDR3 nucleotides: TGCGCCAGCAGCCAAGCTCCACCGGGTCCTTACTCTGGAAACACCATATATTTT.